A single sample is the source of the 21 T cell receptor beta chains below, sequenced in a study of blood T cells in healthy people across ages. A second PCR of 7 to 11 cycles used a sample-barcoded 5' primer and a J-beta primer mix. In TCRdb, the 5' RACE reads were re-called with MiXCR into one record per CDR3 protein. The sample carries almost 1 million distinct CDR3 sequences, approximately 50% recorded once. What was sequenced was blood. The receptors shown here come from a woman aged 60-75 years in good health.

The chain has TRBV5-5 and TRBJ2-4, with D possibly matching TRBD1 (6 bases). The CDR3 totals 16 residues. The germline CDR1 and CDR2 sequences are SGHKS and YYEKEE (reference sequence). V was trimmed by 1 base and J by 13 bases, leaving 24 bases between them. In DNA form, the CDR3 reads TGTGCCAGCAGCTTGTTCGCCATATCGAGGGGGAATGAGCAGTACTTC. Translation gives CASSLFAISRGNEQYF.

The chain couples TRBV4-2 to TRBJ2-3, with 11 bases fitting TRBD1. In germline, CDR1 is LGHNA, CDR2 YNFKEQ. This CDR3 contains 18 residues. V lost 0 bases and J lost 5; bases outside the gene matches: 10. This CDR3 reads CASSQDLAGTGGRDTQYF. CDR3 sequence (DNA): TGTGCCAGCAGCCAAGATTTGGCCGGGACAGGGGGTAGAGATACGCAGTATTTT.

The chain uses TRBV5-6 and TRBJ2-6; D perhaps matches TRBD1 (5 bases). Trimming left V 3 bases short and J 2 bases short, with 9 bases between. Germline assignment: CDR1 SGHDT and CDR2 YYEEEE. The CDR3 loop spans 15 amino acids. This chain's CDR3 is CASSSLGAGANVLTF. The DNA of the CDR3 is TGTGCCAGCAGCTCCCTAGGGGCTGGGGCCAACGTCCTGACTTTC.

In this sample, this clonotype turned up many times. The chain carries TRBV12-3 or TRBV12-4 and TRBJ1-4; D gene ambiguous. The V gene lost 3 bases and the J gene lost 0 bases, with 5 bases spanning the gap. CDR3 length equals 14 residues. The CDR3 loop reads CASSFSATNEKLFF. The CDR3 nucleotides are TGTGCCAGCAGTTTTAGTGCAACTAATGAAAAACTGTTTTTT.

The gene calls are TRBV12-3 or TRBV12-4 and TRBJ2-1; D is unresolved. The CDR3 spans 15 residues. The V end was cut by 3 bases, the J end by 7 bases, with 16 bases between. The CDR3 nucleotides read TGTGCCAGCAGTTTCTCTTCCGGGCCTCGGAATGAGCAGTTCTTC. Translated: CASSFSSGPRNEQFF.

The J gene is TRBJ2-7, the V gene TRBV3-1; no clear D. Germline V gene lookup returns CDR1 LGHDT and CDR2 YNNKEL (reference sequence). Trimming removed 4 bases from V and 1 base from J, with 11 bases in between. The CDR3 is 14 residues long. The chain's CDR3 is CASSRTQLSYEQYF. Here the CDR3 DNA reads TGTGCCAGCAGCCGGACGCAGTTGTCCTACGAGCAGTACTTC.

This clonotype has a handful of counts. V and J are TRBV25-1 and TRBJ2-5; 8 nucleotides agree with TRBD1. V shed 6 bases and J 5 bases; nucleotides not matched to a gene: 11. The germline V gene encodes CDR1 MGHDK and CDR2 SYGVNS. The CDR3 sequence is 15 residues long. CDR3 in DNA: TGTGCCAGCAGCAAGACAGGGGTCGGATGGGAGACCCAGTACTTC. This sequence encodes CASSKTGVGWETQYF. The entire variable domain, with the rest obtained from reference TRBV25-1 and TRBJ2-5, is as follows: EADIYQTPRYLVIGTGKKITLECSQTMGHDKMYWYQQDPGMELHLIHYSYGVNSTEKGDLSSESTVSRIRTEHFPLTLESARPSHTSQYLCASSKTGVGWETQYFGPGTRLLVL.

V and J are TRBV5-5 and TRBJ1-5, with a possible D match to TRBD1 (6 bases). Germline V lookup: CDR1 SGHKS, CDR2 YYEKEE (reference sequence). The CDR3 is made up of 13 amino acids. V was clipped by 1 base and J by 10 bases, with 12 bases between them. This chain's CDR3 is CASSLSRGKPQHF. The CDR3 DNA follows: TGTGCCAGCAGCTTGTCCAGGGGAAAACCCCAGCATTTT.

This clonotype appeared a few times. This chain uses TRBV18 with TRBJ2-3, with 11 bases that match TRBD1. Per the germline V gene, CDR1 is KGHSH and CDR2 is LQKENI. V trimming: 0 bases; J trimming: 5 bases; junction bases outside the gene matches: 1. CDR3 length: 15 residues. Here the CDR3 reads CASSPPDRGQDTQYF. The DNA for the CDR3 is TGTGCCAGCTCACCACCGGACAGGGGGCAAGATACGCAGTATTTT.

The V gene is TRBV20-1, the J gene TRBJ2-5; D is undetermined. Germline-derived CDR1 and CDR2 are DFQATT and SNEGSKA (reference sequence). Trimming left V 1 base short and J 2 bases short, with 17 bases between. CDR3 size: 16 residues. The CDR3 sequence: CSARALNIIGQETQYF. CDR3 in DNA: TGCAGTGCTAGAGCCCTAAACATAATCGGGCAAGAGACCCAGTACTTC.

This chain connects TRBV29-1 to TRBJ1-4, with D possibly TRBD1 on 6 matching bases. Per the germline V gene, CDR1 is SQVTM and CDR2 is ANQGSEA. The CDR3 loop spans 15 amino acids. Trimming left V 4 bases short and J 10 bases short, with 22 bases between. CDR3 loop: CSVGGGGQGPRKLFF. CDR3 DNA sequence: TGCAGCGTTGGCGGTGGGGGACAAGGGCCAAGAAAACTGTTTTTT. The full variable domain, its missing parts supplied by reference TRBV29-1 and TRBJ1-4, is SAVISQKPSRDICQRGTSLTIQCQVDSQVTMMFWYRQQPGQSLTLIATANQGSEATYESGFVIDKFPISRPNLTFSTLTVSNMSPEDSSIYLCSVGGGGQGPRKLFFGSGTQLSVL.

This sequence joins TRBV12-3 or TRBV12-4 and TRBJ1-2, with D hard to call. This CDR3 comprises 13 residues. V shed 3 bases and J shed 7 bases, with 12 bases lying between them. This chain's CDR3 is CASSFFVGSGYTF. The CDR3 nucleotides are TGTGCCAGCAGTTTTTTTGTAGGGAGTGGCTACACCTTC.

Only a few counts were recorded for this clonotype. V and J are TRBV4-1 and TRBJ2-3; TRBD2 matches 7 bases. Unmatched junction bases numbered 8, after V lost 0 bases and J lost 2 bases. The germline V gene encodes CDR1 MGHRA and CDR2 YSYEKL. This CDR3 comprises 17 residues. Here the CDR3 reads CASSQERRGRTTDTQYF. The CDR3 coding sequence is TGCGCCAGCAGCCAAGAGCGGCGGGGGAGAACCACAGATACGCAGTATTTT.

This clonotype showed up many times. The V gene is TRBV5-6, the J gene TRBJ2-3, with no clear D. Germline V lookup: CDR1 SGHDT, CDR2 YYEEEE. The CDR3 is 12 amino acids. With 4 bases removed from V and 3 bases from J, the gap between germline ends came to 6 bases. CDR3 in amino acids: CASSQETDTQYF. CDR3 bases: TGTGCCAGCAGCCAAGAGACAGATACGCAGTATTTT.

In nucleotides, the CDR3 is TGCAGTGCGAGGGACAGGGAGGTTCCTCGGGGCTACACCTTC. Amino acids: CSARDREVPRGYTF. The V and J genes are TRBV20-1 and TRBJ1-2, with 9 positions matching TRBD1. Germline V CDR1 and CDR2: DFQATT, SNEGSKA (reference sequence). V trimming: 6 bases; J trimming: 8 bases; junction bases outside the gene matches: 13. The CDR3 spans 14 residues.

The V call is TRBV5-6, the J call TRBJ2-3; TRBD1 might be the D (6 bases). The V gene's germline CDR1 is SGHDT and CDR2 YYEEEE. The CDR3 is 17 amino acids. The ends were cut back, 0 bases at V and 6 bases at J, with 20 bases in the middle. CDR3 nucleotides: TGTGCCAGCAGCTTGGTTGTCAGGGGCCGAGGGGCGGATACGCAGTATTTT. The encoded protein is CASSLVVRGRGADTQYF.

V is TRBV12-1 and J is TRBJ2-7; TRBD1 is the table's D call, not checked against the DNA. TRBV12-1 is a known pseudogene. CDR3 length: 18 residues. CDR3 nucleotides: TGTGCCAGCAGCTCCCCCCGGACAGGCCCTTTATTTACCTACGAGCAGTACTTC. Protein sequence: CASSSPRTGPLFTYEQYF.

The rearrangement links TRBV6-1 to TRBJ2-7; TRBD2 is a possible D gene (6 bases). TRBJ2-5 explains the end of the DNA better; the J call may be wrong. The CDR3 runs 15 residues. Germline CDR1 reads MNHNS; CDR2 reads SASEGT. The chain's CDR3 is CASSERPGGHETQYF. CDR3 nucleotides: TGTGCCAGCAGTGAACGGCCTGGAGGGCATGAGACCCAGTACTTC.

The genes are TRBV24-1 and TRBJ2-5; a possible D gene is TRBD2 (6 bases). The V end lost 4 bases, the J end lost 4 bases, and 18 bases lay between the germline ends. This CDR3 is built from 16 residues. Looked up from germline, CDR1 is KGHDR and CDR2 is SFDVKD. CDR3 residues: CATSEGGGTQVETQYF. The DNA for the CDR3 is TGTGCCACCAGTGAAGGAGGAGGGACCCAGGTAGAGACCCAGTACTTC.

The chain links TRBV7-9 to TRBJ1-6; TRBD1 matches at 9 bases. Germline CDR1 reads SEHNR; CDR2 reads FQNEAQ (reference sequence). V shed 5 bases, J shed 10 bases, and the junction held 9 bases outside the gene matches. The CDR3 is made up of 15 amino acids. As DNA, the CDR3 is TGTGCCAGCAGCCGCAAACAGGGGGCTCGCTCACCCCTCCACTTT. Translating gives CASSRKQGARSPLHF. The full variable domain, its missing parts supplied by reference TRBV7-9 and TRBJ1-6, is DTGVSQNPRHKITKRGQNVTFRCDPISEHNRLYWYRQTLGQGPEFLTYFQNEAQLEKSRLLSDRFSAERPKGSFSTLEIQRTEQGDSAMYLCASSRKQGARSPLHFGNGTRLTVT.

The V and J genes are TRBV7-2 and TRBJ2-7; 7 bases match TRBD1. The CDR3 runs to 15 residues. Unmatched junction bases numbered 8, after V lost 4 bases and J lost 2 bases. Per germline, CDR1 SGHTA and CDR2 FQGNSA. CDR3 in amino acids: CASSSTGTVTYEQYF. The CDR3 DNA follows: TGTGCCAGCAGCTCGACCGGGACAGTAACCTACGAGCAGTACTTC.